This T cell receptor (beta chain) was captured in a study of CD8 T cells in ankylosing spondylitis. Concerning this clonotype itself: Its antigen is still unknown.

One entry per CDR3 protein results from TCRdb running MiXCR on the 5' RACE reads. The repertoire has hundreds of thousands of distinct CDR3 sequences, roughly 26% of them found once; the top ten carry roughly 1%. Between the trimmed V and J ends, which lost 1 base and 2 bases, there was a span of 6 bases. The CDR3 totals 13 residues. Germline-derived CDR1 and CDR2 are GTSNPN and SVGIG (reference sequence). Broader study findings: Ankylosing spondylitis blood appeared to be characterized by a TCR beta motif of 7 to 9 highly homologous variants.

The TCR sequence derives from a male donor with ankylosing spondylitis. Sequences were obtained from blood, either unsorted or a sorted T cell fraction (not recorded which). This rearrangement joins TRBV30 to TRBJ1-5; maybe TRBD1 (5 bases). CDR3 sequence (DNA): TGTGCCTGGAGTGGGGGGGGCAATCAGCCCCAGCATTTT. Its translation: CAWSGGGNQPQHF.